The T cell receptor beta chain under discussion was sequenced for a study of blood T cell repertoires in COVID-19. Looking at the study overall: There were acute and convalescent COVID-19 samples, and they came from the United States, Italy and Spain. PBMCs, B-cell-depleted T cells, or T cells were the source of the cDNA or gDNA that made up the material.

This CDR3 has 13 amino acids. From germline, CDR1 is SNHLY and CDR2 FYNNEI. Deletions cut 5 bases from V and 5 bases from J, with 10 bases between. Per the authors' pipeline: The authors estimated nucleated cell counts from reference gene primer amplification. Only in-frame clones appear in the TCRdb table, and some are missing; sequencing was by immunoSEQ multiplex PCR. V and J calls and clone size are as listed in that table; D and trimming were resolved from the DNA. The repertoire consists of some 100,000 clones, with 82% occurring once and the leading ten covering almost 7%. The sequence was collected from a man aged 50 to 60 with active or convalescent COVID-19. The chain combines TRBV2 with TRBJ2-1; possibly TRBD2 for D (6 bases). The sequencing sample was made of peripheral blood. CDR3 coding DNA: TGTGCCAGCAGTCGGGACTTCAACAATGAGCAGTTCTTC. Translation: CASSRDFNNEQFF.